Listed here are 28 T cell receptor beta chains from one sample, sequenced in a study of blood T cell repertoires in COVID-19. Sequencing used immunoSEQ multiplex PCR; TCRdb keeps in-frame clones, though not all of them. This sample has about 280,000 clones, with 85% found just once. Sequencing was performed on peripheral blood. The receptors come from a man in his fifties or sixties with active or convalescent COVID-19.

The chain uses TRBV30 and TRBJ2-3; perhaps TRBD1 as D (5 bases). CDR3 length: 13 residues. V was pared by 8 bases and J by 2 bases, with 14 bases between. Germline V gene data show CDR1 as GTSNPN and CDR2 as SVGIG (reference sequence). The CDR3 sequence is CAQLTVNTDTQYF. In DNA, the CDR3 is TGTGCCCAATTGACAGTAAACACAGATACGCAGTATTTT. Combining the CDR3 with reference TRBV30 and TRBJ2-3 gives the whole variable domain SQTIHQWPATLVQPVGSPLSLECTVEGTSNPNLYWYRQAAGRGLQLLFYSVGIGQISSEVPQNLSASRPQDRQFILSSKKLLLSDSGFYLCAQLTVNTDTQYFGPGTRLTVL.

This clone was seen just once. The V gene is TRBV4-1, the J gene TRBJ2-5; D may be TRBD1 (5 bases). V shed 4 bases and J shed 1 base, with 10 bases lying between them. Germline V gene sequence: CDR1 MGHRA, CDR2 YSYEKL. The CDR3 consists of 14 residues. The DNA of the CDR3 is TGCGCCAGCAGCCTATGGGGCTCCCAAGAGACCCAGTACTTC. Protein sequence: CASSLWGSQETQYF.

The chain recombines TRBV2 with TRBJ1-3; D is undetermined. The ends were cut back, 3 bases at V and 4 bases at J, with 13 bases in the middle. The CDR3 spans 15 residues. CDR1 is SNHLY and CDR2 is FYNNEI in the germline V gene. CDR3 in amino acids: CASSEGRVSGNTIYF. CDR3 in DNA: TGTGCCAGCAGTGAGGGGAGAGTTTCCGGAAACACCATATATTTT.

This sequence joins TRBV7-7 and TRBJ2-2; 7 nucleotides line up with TRBD2. This CDR3 is built from 16 residues. CDR1 is SSHAT, CDR2 FNYEAQ, per germline (reference sequence). J lost 0 bases, V lost 5 bases, and 6 bases had no gene match. The CDR3 nucleotides are TGTGCCAGCAGCCCTCCCAGCGGGGCGAACACCGGGGAGCTGTTTTTT. This encodes CASSPPSGANTGELFF.

The chain combines TRBV19 with TRBJ1-4; TRBD1 matches 7 bases. Germline-derived CDR1 and CDR2 are LNHDA and SQIVND (reference sequence). The CDR3 length is 15 residues. After removal of 3 bases from V and 7 bases from J, the junction contained 8 bases not matched to a gene. The CDR3 DNA is TGTGCCAGTAGTATTCGGCGAGGGGGCGGTGAAAAACTGTTTTTT. Protein sequence: CASSIRRGGGEKLFF.

The chain carries TRBV19 and TRBJ1-1, with 10 positions matching TRBD1. The ends lost 6 bases at V and 5 bases at J; junction bases unmatched: 6. The CDR3 contains 14 residues. The germline gives CDR1 LNHDA, CDR2 SQIVND (reference sequence). The DNA of the CDR3 is TGTGCCAGTAGCTCGACAGGGGGCTTAACTGAAGCTTTCTTT. It translates to CASSSTGGLTEAFF.

This rearrangement joins TRBV11-2 to TRBJ2-5; 12 nucleotides match TRBD1. The trim removed 3 bases at V and 5 bases at J, leaving 10 bases unmatched. CDR1 is SGHAT, CDR2 FQNNGV, per germline. The CDR3 runs 17 residues. The CDR3 bases are TGTGCCAGCAGCTTCCGATCCGGGACAGGGGGCCGCGAGACCCAGTACTTC. Residues: CASSFRSGTGGRETQYF.

The chain couples TRBV7-3 to TRBJ2-1; D not certain. This CDR3 comprises 13 residues. The germline V and J ends were trimmed by 2 bases and 4 bases, with 6 bases remaining between them. Germline-derived CDR1 and CDR2 are SGHTA and FQGTGA. In nucleotides, the CDR3 is TGTGCCAGCAGCTTAGCGGAGTACAATGAGCAGTTCTTC. It specifies CASSLAEYNEQFF.

The chain employs TRBV9 and TRBJ2-7, with 7 bases lining up with TRBD1. CDR1 and CDR2 from the germline V gene are SGDLS and YYNGEE. The CDR3 extends over 15 amino acids. The V gene end was trimmed by 3 bases and the J gene end by 2 bases; junction bases not matched to a gene: 8. CDR3 in DNA: TGTGCCAGCAGCGCTCAAAGGACAGGAGCCTACGAGCAGTACTTC. Translation: CASSAQRTGAYEQYF.

The rearrangement joins TRBV18 to TRBJ1-2, with D possibly being TRBD1 (6 bases). Germline V gene sequence: CDR1 KGHSH, CDR2 LQKENI. The CDR3 loop spans 15 amino acids. The V and J ends lost 6 bases and 7 bases respectively, with 21 bases between them. Here the CDR3 reads CASSRDLRGASGYTF. CDR3 bases: TGTGCCAGCTCCCGTGATCTCCGGGGGGCCTCTGGCTACACCTTC.

The rearrangement links TRBV2 to TRBJ1-2; 9 bases match TRBD1. The J segment lost 4 bases and the V segment lost 6 bases, leaving 9 bases of the junction unmatched. Germline-derived CDR1 and CDR2 are SNHLY and FYNNEI. The CDR3 contains 15 residues. The CDR3 sequence: CASSFNRGQGYGYTF. The CDR3 DNA sequence: TGTGCCAGCAGCTTTAACAGGGGGCAAGGCTATGGCTACACCTTC.

This chain connects TRBV3-1 (or the pseudogene TRBV3-2) to TRBJ2-3, with D possibly matching TRBD1 (5 bases). Germline values: CDR1 LGHDT, CDR2 YNNKEL (reference sequence). V was pared by 0 bases and J by 9 bases, with 7 bases between. The CDR3 has 12 residues. CDR3 in amino acids: CASSQDRGTQYF. The CDR3 DNA follows: TGTGCCAGCAGCCAAGATAGGGGAACGCAGTATTTT.

The chain combines TRBV18 with TRBJ1-1, with a possible D match to TRBD1 (6 bases). CDR3 length: 15 residues. Germline loops: CDR1 KGHSH, CDR2 LQKENI. Trimming pared 6 bases from V and 11 bases from J, leaving 25 bases between. The CDR3 reads CASSPAEGGARRAFF. For the CDR3, the DNA is TGTGCCAGCTCTCCAGCAGAGGGGGGGGCGCGGCGTGCTTTCTTT. The variable domain in full, completed from reference TRBV18 and TRBJ1-1, reads NAGVMQNPRHLVRRRGQEARLRCSPMKGHSHVYWYRQLPEEGLKFMVYLQKENIIDESGMPKERFSAEFPKEGPSILRIQQVVRGDSAAYFCASSPAEGGARRAFFGQGTRLTVV.

This chain links TRBV12-3 or TRBV12-4 with TRBJ1-2, with D unresolved. The CDR3 is made up of 13 amino acids. Trimming removed 2 bases at V and 7 bases at J, with 11 bases between. The chain's CDR3 is CASSLRQRIGYTF. The CDR3 DNA is TGTGCCAGCAGTTTAAGACAAAGGATTGGCTACACCTTC.

This clone was counted only a few times. The chain has TRBV5-1 and TRBJ2-1; 8 nucleotides agree with TRBD2. V trimming: 1 base; J trimming: 5 bases; junction bases outside the gene matches: 5. This CDR3 region has 15 residues. Germline CDR1 is SGHRS and CDR2 is YFSETQ. The CDR3 region is CASSLFLTSDNEQFF. The CDR3 DNA follows: TGCGCCAGCAGCTTGTTTTTGACTAGCGACAATGAGCAGTTCTTC.

The chain employs TRBV20-1 and TRBJ1-4; no clear D. Germline CDR1 is DFQATT and CDR2 is SNEGSKA (reference sequence). Trimming shortened V by 3 bases and J by 8 bases, and 7 bases separated the two germline ends. This CDR3 is 11 amino acids long. The CDR3, as DNA: TGCAGTGCTAGGGGCGGGGAAAAACTGTTTTTT. Translating it yields CSARGGEKLFF.

The V gene is TRBV27, the J gene TRBJ1-6; D is ambiguous. This CDR3 contains 15 residues. Trimming removed 5 bases at V and 0 bases at J, with 8 bases between. Germline-derived CDR1 and CDR2 are MNHEY and SMNVEV (reference sequence). CDR3 sequence (DNA): TGTGCCAGCAGTCCCCTGAGCTCCTATAATTCACCCCTCCACTTT. It encodes CASSPLSSYNSPLHF.

CDR3 region: CASSDTGGYGNTIYF. DNA for the CDR3: TGTGCCAGCAGCGACACAGGGGGCTATGGAAACACCATATATTTT. The chain combines TRBV3-1 (or the pseudogene TRBV3-2) with TRBJ1-3, with 9 positions matching TRBD1. Germline CDR1 is LGHDT and CDR2 is YNNKEL (reference sequence). The CDR3 is 15 residues long. Trimming took 5 bases from V and 3 from J; bases not matched to a gene: 5.

A single count supports this clone. V is TRBV18 and J is TRBJ2-3, with TRBD1 as a possible D gene (5 bases). Trimming removed 4 bases at V and 0 bases at J, with 11 bases between. CDR3 length: 15 amino acids. Germline values: CDR1 KGHSH, CDR2 LQKENI. CDR3: CASSLGHRSTDTQYF. The DNA for the CDR3 is TGTGCCAGCTCACTCGGACATAGGAGCACAGATACGCAGTATTTT.

The genes are TRBV10-3 and TRBJ2-5, with D possibly TRBD2 on 5 matching bases. This CDR3 is built from 15 residues. Germline-derived CDR1 and CDR2 are ENHRY and SYGVKD. The V end lost 0 bases, the J end lost 5 bases, and 13 bases lay between the germline ends. In nucleotides, the CDR3 is TGTGCCATCAGTGAGTCGAGGGTAGGCGCGGAGACCCAGTACTTC. Amino acids: CAISESRVGAETQYF.

This chain uses TRBV5-5 with TRBJ2-7; 9 bases are a match to TRBD1. CDR3 size: 14 residues. Trimming took 5 bases from V and 2 from J; bases not matched to a gene: 5. Looked up from germline, CDR1 is SGHKS and CDR2 is YYEKEE (reference sequence). CDR3 amino acids: CASSTGTGTYEQYF. CDR3 nucleotides: TGTGCCAGCAGTACCGGGACAGGGACCTACGAGCAGTACTTC.

The chain uses TRBV19 and TRBJ2-3, with 10 bases that match TRBD2. Germline-derived CDR1 and CDR2 are LNHDA and SQIVND (reference sequence). After removal of 5 bases from V and 5 bases from J, the junction contained 13 bases not matched to a gene. CDR3 length: 17 residues. CDR3: CASSPISAGGLKDTQYF. The CDR3 coding sequence is TGTGCCAGTAGTCCCATTTCAGCGGGAGGGTTGAAAGATACGCAGTATTTT. The variable domain in full, with the rest retrieved from reference TRBV19 and TRBJ2-3, is DGGITQSPKYLFRKEGQNVTLSCEQNLNHDAMYWYRQDPGQGLRLIYYSQIVNDFQKGDIAEGYSVSREKKESFPLTVTSAQKNPTAFYLCASSPISAGGLKDTQYFGPGTRLTVL.

This rearrangement joins TRBV19 to TRBJ2-2, with D perhaps matching TRBD2 (6 bases). The ends were cut back, 3 bases at V and 7 bases at J, with 12 bases in the middle. The CDR3 covers 14 residues. The V gene's germline CDR1 is LNHDA and CDR2 SQIVND (reference sequence). The CDR3 coding sequence is TGTGCCAGTAGTATCATTGGCGGGATCGGGGAGCTGTTTTTT. Encoded protein: CASSIIGGIGELFF.

V gene TRBV6-5 combines with J gene TRBJ2-7; no clear D gene. Germline-derived CDR1 and CDR2 are MNHEY and SVGAGI. The CDR3 extends over 12 amino acids. The V end lost 0 bases, the J end lost 7 bases, and 7 bases lay between the germline ends. The CDR3 sequence: CASSYSTGEQYF. The CDR3 nucleotides read TGTGCCAGCAGTTACTCTACCGGGGAGCAGTACTTC.

The chain employs TRBV28 and TRBJ1-5; no definite D call. The germline CDR1 and CDR2 sequences are MDHEN and SYDVKM. The CDR3 spans 19 residues. Trimming stripped 8 bases from V and 4 bases from J, with 30 bases between. CDR3 DNA sequence: TGTGCCAGCCTTCTAAGTTATGTGCAGGAGGGTCGAGGGAATCAGCCCCAGCATTTT. Translated: CASLLSYVQEGRGNQPQHF.

The chain uses TRBV9 and TRBJ2-3; 13 positions match TRBD2. The germline gives CDR1 SGDLS, CDR2 YYNGEE. V shed 9 bases, J shed 6 bases, and the junction held 25 bases outside the gene matches. This CDR3 is 20 amino acids long. CDR3 bases: TGTGCCATCCTCTTCGGGGGGACTAGCGGGGAAGGGGTGGATGTGGATACGCAGTATTTT. Translating gives CAILFGGTSGEGVDVDTQYF.

V is TRBV7-2 and J is TRBJ2-7; the match to TRBD2 covers 8 bases. Germline V gives CDR1 SGHTA, CDR2 FQGNSA. This CDR3 has 15 amino acids. V shed 1 base and J 4 bases; nucleotides not matched to a gene: 6. As DNA, the CDR3 is TGTGCCAGCAGCTTAGGGGGGTCGGGGGGGTACGAGCAGTACTTC. It specifies CASSLGGSGGYEQYF.

The chain uses TRBV6-1 and TRBJ1-5, with D maybe TRBD1 (5 bases). Germline V gene sequence: CDR1 MNHNS, CDR2 SASEGT. V lost 0 bases and J lost 9, with 15 bases in between. The CDR3 is 15 residues long. For the CDR3, the DNA is TGTGCCAGCAGTGAAGCTCGCAGGGCAGCGGGGCCCCAGCATTTT. Its translation: CASSEARRAAGPQHF.